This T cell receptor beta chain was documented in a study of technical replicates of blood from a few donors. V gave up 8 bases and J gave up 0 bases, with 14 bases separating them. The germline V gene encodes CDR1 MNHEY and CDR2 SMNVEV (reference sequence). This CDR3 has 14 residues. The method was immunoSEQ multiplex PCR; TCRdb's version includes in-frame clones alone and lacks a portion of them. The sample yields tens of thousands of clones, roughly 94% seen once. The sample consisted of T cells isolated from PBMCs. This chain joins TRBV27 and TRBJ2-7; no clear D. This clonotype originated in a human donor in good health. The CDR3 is CASGQTSYSYEQYF. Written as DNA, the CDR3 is TGTGCCAGCGGGCAAACATCTTACTCCTACGAGCAGTACTTC.